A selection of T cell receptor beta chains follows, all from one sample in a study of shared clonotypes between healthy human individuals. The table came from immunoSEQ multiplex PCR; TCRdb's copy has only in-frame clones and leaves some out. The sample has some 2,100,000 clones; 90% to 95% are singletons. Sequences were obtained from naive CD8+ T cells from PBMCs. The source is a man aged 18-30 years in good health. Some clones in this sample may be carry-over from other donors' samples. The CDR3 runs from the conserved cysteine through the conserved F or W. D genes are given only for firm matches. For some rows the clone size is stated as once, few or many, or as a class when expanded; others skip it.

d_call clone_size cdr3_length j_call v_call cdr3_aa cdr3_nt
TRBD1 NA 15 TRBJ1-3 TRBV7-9 CASSAGTVSGNTIYF TGTGCCAGCAGCGCCGGGACAGTCTCTGGAAACACCATATATTTT
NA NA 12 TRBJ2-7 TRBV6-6 CASSRISYEQYF TGTGCCAGCAGTAGAATCTCCTACGAGCAGTACTTC
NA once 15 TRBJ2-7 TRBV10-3 CAISERTVNSYEQYF TGTGCCATCAGTGAGAGGACTGTCAACTCCTACGAGCAGTACTTC
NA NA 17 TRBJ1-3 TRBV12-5 CASGLVVRGSSGNTIYF TGTGCTAGTGGTTTGGTAGTTAGGGGGAGCTCTGGAAACACCATATATTTT
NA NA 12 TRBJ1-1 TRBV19 CASSISATEAFF TGTGCCAGTAGTATATCGGCAACTGAAGCTTTCTTT
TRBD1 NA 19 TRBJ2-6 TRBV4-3 CASSHYRDRGNPGANVLTF TGCGCCAGCAGCCATTACCGGGACAGGGGGAATCCGGGGGCCAACGTCCTGACTTTC
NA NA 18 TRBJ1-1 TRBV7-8 CASSLDTGWPGQGTEAFF TGTGCCAGCAGCTTAGATACCGGGTGGCCGGGGCAGGGGACTGAAGCTTTCTTT
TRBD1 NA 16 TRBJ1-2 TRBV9 CASSVAGGAINYGYTF TGTGCCAGCAGCGTCGCAGGGGGCGCGATTAACTATGGCTACACCTTC
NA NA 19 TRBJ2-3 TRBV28 CASLGQVTSSEGSTDTQYF TGTGCCAGCCTGGGGCAGGTTACCAGCTCCGAAGGCAGCACAGATACGCAGTATTTT
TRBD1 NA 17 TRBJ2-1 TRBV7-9 CASSQYPDRYTYNEQFF TGTGCCAGCAGCCAATATCCGGACAGGTATACCTACAATGAGCAGTTCTTC
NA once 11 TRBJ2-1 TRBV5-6 CASSLEGEQFF TGTGCCAGCAGCTTGGAGGGTGAGCAGTTCTTC
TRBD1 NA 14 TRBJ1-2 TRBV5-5 CASSFAGTGDGYTF TGTGCCAGCAGCTTCGCTGGGACAGGGGATGGCTACACCTTC
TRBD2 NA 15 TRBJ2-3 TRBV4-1 CASSQTGAGLDRRYF TGCGCCAGCAGCCAAACGGGGGCGGGACTAGACCGGCGGTATTTT
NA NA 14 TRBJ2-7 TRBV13 CASTRRGRVGEQYF TGTGCCAGCACAAGGAGGGGGCGCGTGGGCGAGCAGTACTTC
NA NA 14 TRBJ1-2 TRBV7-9 CASSLAPGKDGYTF TGTGCCAGCAGCTTAGCGCCAGGGAAAGATGGCTACACCTTC
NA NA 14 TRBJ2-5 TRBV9 CASSVGASQETQYF TGTGCCAGCAGCGTAGGGGCGAGCCAAGAGACCCAGTACTTC
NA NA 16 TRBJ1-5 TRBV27 CASSPSSGDSNQPQHF TGTGCCAGCAGCCCTTCGTCTGGGGATAGCAATCAGCCCCAGCATTTT
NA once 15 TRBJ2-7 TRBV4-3 CASSPGWGGSYEQYF TGCGCCAGCAGCCCAGGTTGGGGAGGCTCCTACGAGCAGTACTTC
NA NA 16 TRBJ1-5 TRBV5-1 CASSPGGLALNQPQHF TGCGCCAGCAGCCCGGGTGGGTTGGCCCTCAATCAGCCCCAGCATTTT
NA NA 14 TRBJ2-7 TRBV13 CASRHRGSSYEQYF TGTGCCAGCAGACATAGGGGAAGCTCCTACGAGCAGTACTTC
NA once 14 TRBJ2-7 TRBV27 CASSLSGAPYEQYF TGTGCCAGCAGTTTATCGGGGGCCCCCTACGAGCAGTACTTC
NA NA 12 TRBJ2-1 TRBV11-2 CASSLGGGEQFF TGTGCCAGCAGCTTAGGAGGAGGTGAGCAGTTCTTC
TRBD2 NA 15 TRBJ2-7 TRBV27 CASSFTLAVPNEQYF TGTGCCAGCAGTTTCACTCTAGCGGTCCCTAACGAGCAGTACTTC
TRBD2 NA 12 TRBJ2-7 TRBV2 CASSGGGYEQYF TGTGCCAGCAGCGGCGGGGGCTACGAGCAGTACTTC
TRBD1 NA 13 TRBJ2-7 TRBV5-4 CASSGTGDPEQYF TGTGCCAGCAGCGGGACAGGGGATCCCGAGCAGTACTTC
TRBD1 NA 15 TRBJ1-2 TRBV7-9 CASSLGAGGYYGYTF TGTGCCAGCAGCTTGGGAGCAGGGGGATACTATGGCTACACCTTC
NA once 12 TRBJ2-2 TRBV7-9 CASSLAAGELFF TGTGCCAGCAGCCTCGCGGCCGGGGAGCTGTTTTTT
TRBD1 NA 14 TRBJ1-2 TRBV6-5 CASSYLDREWSYTF TGTGCCAGCAGTTACCTCGACAGGGAATGGAGCTACACCTTC
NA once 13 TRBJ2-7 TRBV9 CASSVGHRDEQYF TGTGCCAGCAGCGTAGGTCATAGGGACGAGCAGTACTTC
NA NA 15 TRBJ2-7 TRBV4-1 CASSPDPSGDYEQYF TGCGCCAGCAGCCCCGACCCATCCGGAGACTACGAGCAGTACTTC